The clone carrying this T cell receptor (beta chain) was found many times. Its matching antigen is unknown. From germline, CDR1 is ENHRY and CDR2 SYGVKD. V was cut by 5 bases and J by 6 bases, with 11 bases left in between. The CDR3 is 12 residues long. This sample stems from a study of early T cells in non-severe SARS-CoV-2 infection. Study observations and caveats: VDJdb-based matching was biased toward anti-spike CD8 responses and missed private and CD4 specificities.

TCRdb re-derived calls from the 5' RACE reads in MiXCR, one entry per CDR3 protein. This table has tens of thousands of distinct CDR3 sequences, roughly 5.3% appearing once. The sequenced material came from whole blood. This clonotype was obtained from an adult who was a healthcare worker with PCR-confirmed SARS-CoV-2 infection or an uninfected control (not recorded which). The chain has TRBV10-3 and TRBJ2-7; D unresolved. The CDR3 nucleotides read TGTGCCATCAGTAGACCCGGGCCCGAGCAGTACTTC. The encoded protein is CAISRPGPEQYF.